A selection of T cell receptor beta chains follows, all from one sample in a study of neurological immune-mediated disorders. Each CDR3 protein gets one entry after TCRdb re-called the 5' RACE reads with MiXCR. The repertoire has 50,000 to 70,000 distinct CDR3 sequences, about 2.5% of them found once; the top ten carry around 3%. The sequenced sample consisted of PBMCs. Receptors were obtained from a man aged 50-59 years with multiple sclerosis. Both conserved end residues are part of each CDR3. Fields, in order: V gene, J gene, clone size, D gene, CDR3 protein, CDR3 DNA. D genes are given only for firm matches. Only some rows state a clone size, as once, few, many or a class for expanded clones.

V: TRBV29-1; J: TRBJ2-7; size: many; D: .; CDR3: CSVEQGEGYEQYF; DNA: TGCAGCGTTGAACAGGGAGAAGGCTACGAGCAGTACTTC
V: TRBV12-3/TRBV12-4; J: TRBJ2-3; size: many; D: TRBD2; CDR3: CASSLWGLATDTQYF; DNA: TGTGCCAGCAGTCTCTGGGGACTAGCCACAGATACGCAGTATTTT
V: TRBV20-1; J: TRBJ1-4; size: many; D: .; CDR3: CSASAGAINEKLFF; DNA: TGCAGTGCTTCCGCAGGGGCTATTAATGAAAAACTGTTTTTT
V: TRBV5-1; J: TRBJ2-7; size: many; D: .; CDR3: CASSLPGYEQYF; DNA: TGCGCCAGCAGCCTCCCCGGCTACGAGCAGTACTTC
V: TRBV5-1; J: TRBJ2-1; size: many; D: TRBD2; CDR3: CASTRTSGSYNEQFF; DNA: TGCGCCAGCACCCGGACTAGCGGCTCCTACAATGAGCAGTTCTTC
V: TRBV5-1; J: TRBJ2-5; size: many; D: .; CDR3: CASSAQETQYF; DNA: TGCGCCAGCAGCGCCCAAGAGACCCAGTACTTC
V: TRBV7-2; J: TRBJ2-3; size: many; D: TRBD2; CDR3: CASSLQRGASTDTQYF; DNA: TGTGCCAGCAGCTTACAGCGGGGGGCTAGCACAGATACGCAGTATTTT
V: TRBV20-1; J: TRBJ2-1; size: many; D: .; CDR3: CSASARGPGYEQFF; DNA: TGCAGTGCTAGTGCGCGGGGACCGGGGTATGAGCAGTTCTTC
V: TRBV10-3; J: TRBJ2-7; size: few; D: TRBD1; CDR3: CAISLGDRVSEQYF; DNA: TGTGCCATCAGTCTAGGGGACAGGGTTAGCGAGCAGTACTTC
V: TRBV6-5; J: TRBJ1-1; size: many; D: .; CDR3: CASSYSGPRATEAFF; DNA: TGTGCCAGCAGTTACTCCGGGCCCAGGGCCACTGAAGCTTTCTTT
V: TRBV6-2/TRBV6-3; J: TRBJ2-1; size: many; D: .; CDR3: CASRAGRGPYNEQFF; DNA: TGTGCCAGCAGGGCTGGTCGGGGCCCCTACAATGAGCAGTTCTTC
V: TRBV12-3/TRBV12-4; J: TRBJ2-4; size: many; D: .; CDR3: CASGLAKNIQYF; DNA: TGTGCCAGCGGACTCGCCAAAAACATTCAGTACTTC
V: TRBV7-2; J: TRBJ2-5; size: .; D: TRBD1; CDR3: CDSSKDRGGQYF; DNA: TGTGACAGCAGCAAGGACAGGGGGGGTCAGTACTTC
V: TRBV6-1; J: TRBJ2-1; size: many; D: TRBD1; CDR3: CASSEATGGWYNEQFF; DNA: TGTGCCAGCAGTGAAGCTACAGGGGGTTGGTACAATGAGCAGTTCTTC
V: TRBV20-1; J: TRBJ1-5; size: many; D: .; CDR3: CSVRRGHRLSNQPQHF; DNA: TGCAGTGTTAGGAGGGGACATAGACTTAGCAATCAGCCCCAGCATTTT
V: TRBV4-3; J: TRBJ2-2; size: many; D: .; CDR3: CASSQDHGGYTGELFF; DNA: TGCGCCAGCAGCCAAGATCATGGGGGATACACCGGGGAGCTGTTTTTT
V: TRBV4-3; J: TRBJ2-7; size: many; D: .; CDR3: CASSLRLPGPYEQYF; DNA: TGCGCCAGCAGTCTTCGACTCCCAGGGCCCTACGAGCAGTACTTC
V: TRBV20-1; J: TRBJ2-5; size: many; D: TRBD2; CDR3: CSAGSGGAGETQYF; DNA: TGCAGTGCAGGAAGCGGGGGGGCTGGAGAGACCCAGTACTTC
V: TRBV10-3; J: TRBJ1-2; size: many; D: .; CDR3: CAIRVGVRPGYTF; DNA: TGTGCCATCAGGGTGGGGGTTCGCCCCGGCTACACCTTC
V: TRBV18; J: TRBJ2-7; size: many; D: .; CDR3: CASSSRDTPGEQYF; DNA: TGTGCCAGCTCATCCCGGGACACGCCGGGGGAGCAGTACTTC
V: TRBV12-3/TRBV12-4; J: TRBJ2-5; size: many; D: .; CDR3: CASSLGIYQETQYF; DNA: TGTGCCAGCAGTTTGGGCATCTACCAAGAGACCCAGTACTTC
V: TRBV20-1; J: TRBJ1-2; size: many; D: .; CDR3: CSASSGSRIHGYTF; DNA: TGCAGTGCTAGTTCCGGCAGCAGGATCCATGGCTACACCTTC
V: TRBV6-4; J: TRBJ2-1; size: many; D: TRBD2; CDR3: CASSDGTSGSYNEQFF; DNA: TGTGCCAGCAGTGACGGGACTAGCGGCTCCTACAATGAGCAGTTCTTC
V: TRBV9; J: TRBJ1-1; size: many; D: .; CDR3: CASSARTSFSEAFF; DNA: TGTGCCAGCAGCGCCAGGACATCTTTCTCTGAAGCTTTCTTT
V: TRBV6-2/TRBV6-3; J: TRBJ2-3; size: many; D: TRBD2; CDR3: CASSHGTSRYF; DNA: TGTGCCAGCAGTCACGGGACTAGCCGGTATTTT
V: TRBV12-3/TRBV12-4; J: TRBJ2-2; size: many; D: .; CDR3: CASSPSRDTGELFF; DNA: TGTGCCAGCAGTCCCTCGAGGGACACCGGGGAGCTGTTTTTT
V: TRBV12-5; J: TRBJ2-2; size: many; D: .; CDR3: CASGFYPTGTGELFF; DNA: TGTGCTAGTGGTTTTTATCCCACGGGCACCGGGGAGCTGTTTTTT
V: TRBV10-2; J: TRBJ1-1; size: many; D: TRBD1; CDR3: CASSESTGGWTEAFF; DNA: TGCGCCAGCAGTGAGTCGACAGGGGGATGGACTGAAGCTTTCTTT
V: TRBV20-1; J: TRBJ2-7; size: many; D: .; CDR3: CSARDLQASAPYEQYF; DNA: TGCAGTGCTAGGGACCTTCAGGCCTCTGCACCCTACGAGCAGTACTTC
V: TRBV7-9; J: TRBJ2-6; size: many; D: TRBD2; CDR3: CASSLGSGAGSGANVLTF; DNA: TGTGCCAGCAGCTTGGGTAGCGGGGCCGGTTCTGGGGCCAACGTCCTGACTTTC
V: TRBV21-1; J: TRBJ1-2; size: .; D: .; CDR3: CASSKAPRGQRGYTF; DNA: TGTGCCAGCAGCAAAGCGCCGAGAGGGCAGAGGGGCTACACCTTC
V: TRBV21-1; J: TRBJ1-1; size: many; D: .; CDR3: CASSKRGRGAVNTEAFF; DNA: TGTGCCAGCAGCAAAAGGGGCAGGGGCGCGGTGAACACTGAAGCTTTCTTT
V: TRBV7-2; J: TRBJ2-5; size: many; D: .; CDR3: CASSLDAAFQETQYF; DNA: TGTGCCAGCAGCTTAGACGCGGCATTCCAAGAGACCCAGTACTTC
V: TRBV28; J: TRBJ2-1; size: many; D: .; CDR3: CASSLLPGSPYNEQFF; DNA: TGTGCCAGCAGTTTATTGCCCGGGAGCCCATACAATGAGCAGTTCTTC
V: TRBV6-5; J: TRBJ1-1; size: many; D: TRBD1; CDR3: CASSYLQGVGTEAFF; DNA: TGTGCCAGCAGTTACTTACAGGGGGTTGGGACTGAAGCTTTCTTT
V: TRBV5-6; J: TRBJ2-1; size: many; D: .; CDR3: CASSLVLFNEQFF; DNA: TGTGCCAGCAGCTTGGTACTCTTCAATGAGCAGTTCTTC
V: TRBV7-8; J: TRBJ2-7; size: many; D: TRBD1; CDR3: CASSLGTGGPYEQYF; DNA: TGTGCCAGCAGCTTAGGGACAGGGGGACCCTACGAGCAGTACTTC
V: TRBV9; J: TRBJ1-3; size: many; D: .; CDR3: CASSGRDIHGNTIYF; DNA: TGTGCCAGCAGCGGAAGGGACATACATGGAAACACCATATATTTT
V: TRBV20-1; J: TRBJ2-7; size: many; D: TRBD2; CDR3: CSAGTSGDEQYF; DNA: TGCAGTGCTGGGACTAGCGGGGACGAGCAGTACTTC
V: TRBV20-1; J: TRBJ2-3; size: many; D: .; CDR3: CSADDSTDTQYF; DNA: TGCAGTGCGGATGACAGCACAGATACGCAGTATTTT
V: TRBV5-6; J: TRBJ2-7; size: many; D: TRBD1; CDR3: CASSLVDRGLEQYF; DNA: TGTGCCAGCAGCTTGGTGGACAGGGGGTTAGAGCAGTACTTC
V: TRBV15; J: TRBJ1-1; size: many; D: .; CDR3: CATSREVGSAFF; DNA: TGTGCCACCAGCAGAGAGGTGGGGTCGGCTTTCTTT
V: TRBV12-3/TRBV12-4; J: TRBJ1-4; size: many; D: .; CDR3: CASSPGLREKLFF; DNA: TGTGCCAGCAGCCCGGGACTCCGGGAAAAACTGTTTTTT
V: TRBV6-5; J: TRBJ2-3; size: many; D: .; CDR3: CASSYSDSSSDTQYF; DNA: TGTGCCAGCAGTTACTCGGACAGTTCCTCAGATACGCAGTATTTT
V: TRBV5-1; J: TRBJ2-1; size: many; D: .; CDR3: CASSLEAASSYNEQFF; DNA: TGCGCCAGCAGCTTGGAGGCGGCCAGCTCCTACAATGAGCAGTTCTTC
V: TRBV5-1; J: TRBJ2-2; size: many; D: TRBD2; CDR3: CASSSGKRGITGELFF; DNA: TGCGCCAGCAGCTCGGGGAAGCGGGGTATAACCGGGGAGCTGTTTTTT
V: TRBV9; J: TRBJ1-5; size: many; D: .; CDR3: CASSPDGQYGQPQHF; DNA: TGTGCCAGCAGCCCAGATGGACAGTACGGGCAGCCCCAGCATTTT
V: TRBV27; J: TRBJ2-7; size: many; D: .; CDR3: CASSSGQFSYEQYF; DNA: TGTGCCAGCAGTTCCGGACAGTTCTCCTACGAGCAGTACTTC
V: TRBV5-5; J: TRBJ2-3; size: many; D: .; CDR3: CASSSIAADTQYF; DNA: TGTGCCAGCAGTTCTATAGCCGCAGATACGCAGTATTTT